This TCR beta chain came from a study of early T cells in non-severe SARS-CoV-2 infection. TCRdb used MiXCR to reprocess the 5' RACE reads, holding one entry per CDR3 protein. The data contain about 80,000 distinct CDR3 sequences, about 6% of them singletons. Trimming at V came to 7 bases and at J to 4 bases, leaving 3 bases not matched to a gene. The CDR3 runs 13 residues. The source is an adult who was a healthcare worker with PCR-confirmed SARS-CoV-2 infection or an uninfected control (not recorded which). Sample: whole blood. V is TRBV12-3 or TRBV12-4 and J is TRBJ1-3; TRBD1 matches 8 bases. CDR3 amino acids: CASTGGSGNTIYF. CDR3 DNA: TGTGCCAGCACAGGGGGCTCGGGAAACACCATATATTTT.